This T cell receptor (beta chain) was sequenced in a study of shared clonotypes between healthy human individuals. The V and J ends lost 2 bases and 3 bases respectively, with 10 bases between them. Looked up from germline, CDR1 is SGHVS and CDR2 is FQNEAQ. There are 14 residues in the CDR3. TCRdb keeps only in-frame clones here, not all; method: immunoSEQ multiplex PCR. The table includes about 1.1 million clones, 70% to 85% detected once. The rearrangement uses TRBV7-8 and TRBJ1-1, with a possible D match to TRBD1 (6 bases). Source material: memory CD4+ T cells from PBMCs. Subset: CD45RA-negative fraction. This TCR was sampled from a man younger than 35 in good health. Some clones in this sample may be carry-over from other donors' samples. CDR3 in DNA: TGTGCCAGCAGCTTACAAGGGGGGGACACTGAAGCTTTCTTT. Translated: CASSLQGGDTEAFF.